The rows below give T cell receptor beta chains drawn from one sample of a study of neoadjuvant anti-PD-1 for oral cavity cancer. The method was immunoSEQ multiplex PCR; TCRdb's version includes in-frame clones alone and lacks a portion of them. The top ten clones hold 3% to 4% of a sample with more than 25,000 clones, around four fifths of them seen once. The source material was PBMCs, sampled after nivolumab (anti-PD-1) treatment. These receptors all stem from a person aged 35 to 85 with oral cavity squamous cell carcinoma. CDR3s include the opening cysteine and the closing phenylalanine or tryptophan. D genes are given only for firm matches. Clone size is given for some rows only: seen once, a few or many times, or a class if the clone is expanded.

V	D	size	J	CDR3	DNA
TRBV7-2	TRBD2	-	TRBJ2-1	CASSSGTTYNEQFF	TGTGCCAGCAGCAGCGGGACGACCTACAATGAGCAGTTCTTC
TRBV28	-	-	TRBJ1-6	CASSSGQSNSPLHF	TGTGCCAGCAGTTCGGGACAATCTAATTCACCCCTCCACTTT
TRBV5-1	-	-	TRBJ1-1	CASSLGEGGTEAFF	TGCGCCAGCAGCTTGGGGGAGGGAGGCACTGAAGCTTTCTTT
TRBV5-6	-	-	TRBJ2-7	CASSLGPQPYEQYF	TGTGCCAGCAGCTTGGGACCGCAACCCTACGAGCAGTACTTC
TRBV19	-	-	TRBJ2-5	CASSPSGAGETQYF	TGTGCCAGTTCCCCTTCAGGGGCAGGAGAGACCCAGTACTTC
TRBV27	TRBD1	-	TRBJ1-5	CASSTGGNQPQHF	TGTGCCAGCAGCACAGGGGGCAATCAGCCCCAGCATTTT
TRBV6-5	-	-	TRBJ1-4	CASSYSSGGLKLFF	TGTGCCAGCAGTTACTCGTCGGGGGGTCTTAAACTGTTTTTT
TRBV6-5	-	few	TRBJ1-3	CASSYQGAGNTIYF	TGTGCCAGCAGTTATCAGGGAGCTGGAAACACCATATATTTT
TRBV19	-	few	TRBJ1-5	CASRLGHDQPQHF	TGTGCCAGTAGGTTAGGGCATGATCAGCCCCAGCATTTT
TRBV18	-	-	TRBJ1-5	CASSPRGDNNQPQHF	TGTGCCAGCTCACCCCGTGGGGACAACAATCAGCCCCAGCATTTT
TRBV4-1	TRBD1	-	TRBJ1-2	CASSQYTGQGSGYTF	TGCGCCAGCAGCCAATACACGGGACAGGGGAGTGGCTACACCTTC
TRBV15	TRBD2	-	TRBJ2-1	CATSRDTSGTSVYNEQFF	TGTGCCACCAGCAGAGATACCTCCGGGACTAGCGTTTACAATGAGCAGTTCTTC
TRBV5-1	TRBD2	-	TRBJ2-5	CASSLVGGGFQETQYF	TGCGCCAGCAGCTTGGTAGGCGGGGGTTTCCAAGAGACCCAGTACTTC
TRBV7-6	-	once	TRBJ2-2	CASSLRQGRRNTGELFF	TGTGCCAGCAGCTTACGCCAGGGACGGAGAAACACCGGGGAGCTGTTTTTT
TRBV7-3	-	-	TRBJ2-2	CASSSQSDGTGELFF	TGTGCCAGCAGCTCCCAGTCGGATGGCACCGGGGAGCTGTTTTTT
TRBV6-1	-	-	TRBJ2-7	CASSEVGTGYEQYF	TGTGCCAGCAGTGAAGTGGGTACGGGATACGAGCAGTACTTC
TRBV7-9	-	-	TRBJ2-7	CASSLLGRGEQYF	TGTGCCAGCAGCTTACTGGGTCGAGGGGAGCAGTACTTC
TRBV7-7	-	-	TRBJ2-2	CASSLDSAGELFF	TGTGCCAGCAGCTTAGATAGCGCCGGGGAGCTGTTTTTT
TRBV19	-	-	TRBJ1-1	CASTTGTEAFF	TGTGCCAGTACGACAGGCACTGAAGCTTTCTTT
TRBV7-2	-	-	TRBJ1-1	CASSLTPTGFFMNTEAFF	TGTGCCAGCAGCTTAACACCCACAGGGTTTTTTATGAACACTGAAGCTTTCTTT
TRBV2	-	-	TRBJ1-3	CASSAGHIKGNTIYF	TGTGCCAGCAGTGCGGGGCATATTAAAGGAAACACCATATATTTT
TRBV6-5	-	-	TRBJ1-3	CASSYYTGSGNTIYF	TGTGCCAGCAGTTACTACACAGGCTCTGGAAACACCATATATTTT
TRBV27	-	-	TRBJ1-1	CASRARGGRGTEAFF	TGTGCCAGCCGCGCTAGGGGGGGCAGAGGGACTGAAGCTTTCTTT
TRBV6-1	-	-	TRBJ1-2	CASSEGLGMSYTF	TGTGCCAGCAGTGAAGGGCTGGGAATGAGCTACACCTTC
TRBV30	TRBD1	-	TRBJ1-6	CAWSMGQDNSPLHF	TGTGCCTGGAGCATGGGACAGGATAATTCACCCCTCCACTTT
TRBV5-1	TRBD1	-	TRBJ2-3	CASSLNNRGRSTDTQYF	TGCGCCAGCAGCCTAAATAACAGGGGAAGGAGCACAGATACGCAGTATTTT
TRBV19	-	-	TRBJ2-6	CASMIRAGANVLTF	TGTGCCAGTATGATCAGGGCTGGGGCCAACGTCCTGACTTTC
TRBV2	TRBD1	few	TRBJ2-7	CASSPTGGEQYF	TGTGCCAGCAGTCCCACAGGGGGCGAGCAGTACTTC
TRBV9	TRBD2	-	TRBJ2-5	CASSVNPSGGTQETQYF	TGTGCCAGCAGCGTCAATCCTAGCGGGGGGACCCAAGAGACCCAGTACTTC
TRBV28	-	-	TRBJ2-1	CASSLEVAVIYNEQFF	TGTGCCAGCAGTTTAGAGGTGGCAGTCATCTACAATGAGCAGTTCTTC
TRBV4-1	-	-	TRBJ1-2	CASSQDTPRAGYTF	TGCGCCAGCAGCCAAGATACTCCCAGGGCTGGCTACACCTTC